This entry is about one T cell receptor beta chain. Its antigen remains unknown. Assay used: immunoSEQ multiplex PCR; TCRdb lists only in-frame clones, some missing. Among around 320,000 clones listed, approximately 86% were seen once. The sample belongs to a study of Ad26.COV2.S vaccination and SARS-CoV-2 variants. On the study more broadly: The Ad26.COV2.S arm of the COV1001 trial was where the donor was placed. Ad26.COV2.S given intramuscularly, once or twice 56 days apart. Points from the study as a whole: Placebo recipients trailed vaccine recipients in spike-specific TCR breadth. Researchers reported similar non-spike TCR breadth in vaccine and placebo recipients.

CDR1 is SGHVS and CDR2 is FNYEAQ in the germline V gene. J was trimmed by 7 bases and V by 2 bases; bases with no gene match: 6. The CDR3 covers 15 residues. This sample's treatment: over 15 received Ad26.COV2.S at low or high dose, single or two shots; about five received placebo; per-sample allocation not given. Samples were taken on day 63 after the first vaccine or placebo injection. The sequenced sample was peripheral blood, obtained in a trial of Ad26.COV2.S vaccine versus placebo. The sequence was obtained from a person aged 18-60 years who received the Ad26.COV2.S COVID-19 vaccine or a placebo. This rearrangement joins TRBV7-6 to TRBJ2-7; 12 bases match TRBD1. The CDR3 DNA follows: TGTGCCAGCAGCTTATTGGGACAGGGGGCGGGGGAGCAGTACTTC. Protein: CASSLLGQGAGEQYF. Using reference TRBV7-6 and TRBJ2-7 for the parts outside the CDR3, the full variable domain is GAGVSQSPRYKVTKRGQDVALRCDPISGHVSLYWYRQALGQGPEFLTYFNYEAQQDKSGLPNDRFSAERPEGSISTLTIQRTEQRDSAMYRCASSLLGQGAGEQYFGPGTRLTVT.